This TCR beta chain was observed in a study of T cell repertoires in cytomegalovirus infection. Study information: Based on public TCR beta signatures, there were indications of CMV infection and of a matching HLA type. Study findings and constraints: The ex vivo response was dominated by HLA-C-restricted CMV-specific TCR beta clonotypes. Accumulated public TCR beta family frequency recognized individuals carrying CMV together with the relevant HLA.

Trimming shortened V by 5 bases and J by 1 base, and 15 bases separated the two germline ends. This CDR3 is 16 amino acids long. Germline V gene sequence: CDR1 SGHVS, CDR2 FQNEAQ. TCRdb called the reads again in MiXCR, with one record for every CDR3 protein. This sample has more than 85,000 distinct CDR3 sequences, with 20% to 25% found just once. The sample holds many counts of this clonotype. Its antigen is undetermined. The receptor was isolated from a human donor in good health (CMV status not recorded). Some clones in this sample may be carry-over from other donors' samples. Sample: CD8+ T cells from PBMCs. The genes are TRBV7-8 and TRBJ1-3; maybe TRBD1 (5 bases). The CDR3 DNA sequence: TGTGCCAGCAGCCCCCACGGGGGGGAGTCTGGAAACACCATATATTTT. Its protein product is CASSPHGGESGNTIYF.